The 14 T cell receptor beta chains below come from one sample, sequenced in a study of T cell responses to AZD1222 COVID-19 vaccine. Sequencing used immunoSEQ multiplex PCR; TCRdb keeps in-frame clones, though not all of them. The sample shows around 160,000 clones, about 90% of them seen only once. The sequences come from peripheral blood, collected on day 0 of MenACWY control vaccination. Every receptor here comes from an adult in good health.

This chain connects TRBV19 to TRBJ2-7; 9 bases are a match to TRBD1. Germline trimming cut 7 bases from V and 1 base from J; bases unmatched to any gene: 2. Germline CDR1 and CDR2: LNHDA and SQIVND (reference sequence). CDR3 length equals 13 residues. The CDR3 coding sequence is TGTGCCAGTACCGGGACAGGGTCCTACGAGCAGTACTTC. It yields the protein CASTGTGSYEQYF.

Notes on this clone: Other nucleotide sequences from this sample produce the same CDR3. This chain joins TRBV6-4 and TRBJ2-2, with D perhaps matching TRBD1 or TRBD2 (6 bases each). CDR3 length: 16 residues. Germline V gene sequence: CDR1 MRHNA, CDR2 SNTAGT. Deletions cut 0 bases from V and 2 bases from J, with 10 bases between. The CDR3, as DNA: TGTGCCAGCAGTGACTCTCCGGGGGCCAACACCGGGGAGCTGTTTTTT. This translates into CASSDSPGANTGELFF.

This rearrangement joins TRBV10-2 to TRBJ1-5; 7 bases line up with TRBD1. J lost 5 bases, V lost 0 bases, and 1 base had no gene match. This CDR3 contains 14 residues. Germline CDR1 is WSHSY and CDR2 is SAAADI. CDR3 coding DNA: TGCGCCAGCAGTGAGTCAGGGGGCCATCAGCCCCAGCATTTT. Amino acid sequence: CASSESGGHQPQHF.

CDR3 DNA: TGTGCCTCCTGGACAGGGCCCTACGAGCAGTACTTC. Its translation: CASWTGPYEQYF. The rearrangement joins TRBV27 to TRBJ2-7; 8 nucleotides line up with TRBD1. Trimming removed 11 bases from V and 2 bases from J; junction bases left unmatched: 5. CDR1 MNHEY and CDR2 SMNVEV come from the germline V gene (reference sequence). The CDR3 loop spans 12 amino acids.

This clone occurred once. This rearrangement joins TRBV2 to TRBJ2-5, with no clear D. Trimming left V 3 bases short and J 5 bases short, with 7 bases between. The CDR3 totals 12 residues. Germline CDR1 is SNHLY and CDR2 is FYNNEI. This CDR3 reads CASSDDSETQYF. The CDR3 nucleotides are TGTGCCAGCAGTGACGATAGCGAGACCCAGTACTTC. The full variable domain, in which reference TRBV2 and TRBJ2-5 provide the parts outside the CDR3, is EPEVTQTPSHQVTQMGQEVILRCVPISNHLYFYWYRQILGQKVEFLVSFYNNEISEKSEIFDDQFSVERPDGSNFTLKIRSTKLEDSAMYFCASSDDSETQYFGPGTRLLVL.

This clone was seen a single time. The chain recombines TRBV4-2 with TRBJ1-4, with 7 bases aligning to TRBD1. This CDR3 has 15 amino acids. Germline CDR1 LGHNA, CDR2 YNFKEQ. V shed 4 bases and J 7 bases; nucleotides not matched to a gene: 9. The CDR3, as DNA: TGTGCCAGCAGCCCCCGGGACAGAGATACTGAAAAACTGTTTTTT. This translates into CASSPRDRDTEKLFF.

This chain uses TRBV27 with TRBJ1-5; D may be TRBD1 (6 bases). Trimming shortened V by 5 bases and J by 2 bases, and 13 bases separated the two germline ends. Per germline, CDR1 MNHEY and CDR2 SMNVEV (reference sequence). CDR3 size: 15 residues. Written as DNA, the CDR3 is TGTGCCAGCAGTCCACAGGGATCTGGCAATCAGCCCCAGCATTTT. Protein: CASSPQGSGNQPQHF.

The CDR3 bases are TGTGCCAGCAGTGGACATGCAAACACTGAAGCTTTCTTT. Amino acids: CASSGHANTEAFF. The chain combines TRBV27 with TRBJ1-1, with D perhaps TRBD1 (5 bases). The germline CDR1 and CDR2 sequences are MNHEY and SMNVEV (reference sequence). The CDR3 is made up of 13 amino acids. V dropped 5 bases and J dropped 2 bases, with 9 bases sitting between them.

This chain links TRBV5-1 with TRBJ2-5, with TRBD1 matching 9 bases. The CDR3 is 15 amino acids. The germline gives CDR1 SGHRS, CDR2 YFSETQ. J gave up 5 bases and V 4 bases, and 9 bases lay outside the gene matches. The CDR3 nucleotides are TGCGCCAGCAGCCCCACCGCAGGGACAGGGGAGACCCAGTACTTC. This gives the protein CASSPTAGTGETQYF.

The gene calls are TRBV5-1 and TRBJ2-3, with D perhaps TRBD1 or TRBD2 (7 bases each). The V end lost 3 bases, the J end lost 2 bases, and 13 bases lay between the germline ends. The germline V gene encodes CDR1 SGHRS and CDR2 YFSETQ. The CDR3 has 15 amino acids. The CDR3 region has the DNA TGCGCCAGCAGCTATCAGGGGGGGTACACAGATACGCAGTATTTT. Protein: CASSYQGGYTDTQYF. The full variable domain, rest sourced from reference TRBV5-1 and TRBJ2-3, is KAGVTQTPRYLIKTRGQQVTLSCSPISGHRSVSWYQQTPGQGLQFLFEYFSETQRNKGNFPGRFSGRQFSNSRSEMNVSTLELGDSALYLCASSYQGGYTDTQYFGPGTRLTVL.

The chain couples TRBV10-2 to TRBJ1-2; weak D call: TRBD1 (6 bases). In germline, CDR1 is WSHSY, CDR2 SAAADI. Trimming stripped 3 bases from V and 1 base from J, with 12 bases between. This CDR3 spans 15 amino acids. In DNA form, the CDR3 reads TGCGCCAGCAGTGACAATCAGGGGATTAACTATGGCTACACCTTC. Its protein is CASSDNQGINYGYTF.

CDR3 loop: CASSEWRGYGYTF. The CDR3 nucleotides read TGTGCCAGCAGTGAATGGAGGGGCTATGGCTACACCTTC. The V gene is TRBV25-1, the J gene TRBJ1-2, with D perhaps matching TRBD1 (5 bases). Germline V gene sequence: CDR1 MGHDK, CDR2 SYGVNS. The CDR3 has 13 amino acids. The V end lost 1 base, the J end lost 4 bases, and 7 bases lay between the germline ends.

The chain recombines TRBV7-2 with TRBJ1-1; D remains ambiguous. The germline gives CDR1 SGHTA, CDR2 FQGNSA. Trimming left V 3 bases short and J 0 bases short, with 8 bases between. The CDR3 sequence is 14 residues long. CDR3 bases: TGTGCCAGCAGCTTGCAGGCGGTGAACACTGAAGCTTTCTTT. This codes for CASSLQAVNTEAFF. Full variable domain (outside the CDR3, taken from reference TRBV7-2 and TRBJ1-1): GAGVSQSPSNKVTEKGKDVELRCDPISGHTALYWYRQSLGQGLEFLIYFQGNSAPDKSGLPSDRFSAERTGGSVSTLTIQRTQQEDSAVYLCASSLQAVNTEAFFGQGTRLTVV.

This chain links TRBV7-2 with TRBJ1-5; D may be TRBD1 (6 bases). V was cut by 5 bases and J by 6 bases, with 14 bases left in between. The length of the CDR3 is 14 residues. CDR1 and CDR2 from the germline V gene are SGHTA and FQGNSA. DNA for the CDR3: TGTGCCAGCAGCAACACAGGGTTCAGTCAGCCCCAGCATTTT. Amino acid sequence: CASSNTGFSQPQHF.